This TCR beta chain was found in a study of TIL therapy for anti-PD-1-resistant metastatic lung cancer. Described time point: pre-treatment sample, taken before nivolumab and TIL therapy. Pleural nodules or supraclavicular lymph nodes made up most of the excised metastases sampled. Tumors were harvested before any PD-1/PD-L1 blockade. There are 18 residues in the CDR3. The germline V gene encodes CDR1 MNHEY and CDR2 SVGEGT. Germline trimming cut 4 bases from V and 0 bases from J; bases unmatched to any gene: 7. Remarks on this clone: Antigen unknown.

The immunoSEQ assay was v3. The assay was immunoSEQ multiplex PCR, and TCRdb's table has in-frame clones only and misses some. This sample has under 100,000 clones, with about 71% found just once. Study-level results: This highly selected cohort may not generalize to typical lung cancer patients.

V is TRBV6-2 or TRBV6-3 and J is TRBJ2-6, with 9 bases lining up with TRBD1. The sample here was tumor tissue, taken at baseline. The sequence was obtained from a person aged 25-80 years with non-small cell lung cancer. The DNA for the CDR3 is TGTGCCAGCAGTTTTCCGGGACAGGGTACCTCTGGGGCCAACGTCCTGACTTTC. Its protein is CASSFPGQGTSGANVLTF.